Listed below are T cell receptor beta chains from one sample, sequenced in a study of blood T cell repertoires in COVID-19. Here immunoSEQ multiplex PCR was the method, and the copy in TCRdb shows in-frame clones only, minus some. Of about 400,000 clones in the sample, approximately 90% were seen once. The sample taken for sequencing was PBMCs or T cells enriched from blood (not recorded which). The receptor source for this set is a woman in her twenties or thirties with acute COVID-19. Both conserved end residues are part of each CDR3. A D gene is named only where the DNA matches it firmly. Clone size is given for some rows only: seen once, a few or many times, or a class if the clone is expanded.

CDR3aa: CASSLGQGNQPQHF
CDR3nt: TGTGCCAGCAGCTTAGGACAGGGCAATCAGCCCCAGCATTTT
d_gene: NA
abundance: NA
j_gene: TRBJ1-5
v_gene: TRBV7-9
len: 14

CDR3aa: CASSFVESDTFFQETQYF
CDR3nt: TGTGCCAGCAGCTTCGTGGAATCGGACACCTTTTTCCAAGAGACCCAGTACTTC
d_gene: NA
abundance: NA
j_gene: TRBJ2-5
v_gene: TRBV7-3
len: 18

CDR3aa: CASLTVNQETQYF
CDR3nt: TGTGCCAGCCTGACAGTTAACCAAGAGACCCAGTACTTC
d_gene: NA
abundance: once
j_gene: TRBJ2-5
v_gene: TRBV7-9
len: 13

CDR3aa: CAPGGSPEGGYTF
CDR3nt: TGTGCCCCTGGAGGGTCCCCAGAAGGAGGCTACACCTTC
d_gene: NA
abundance: NA
j_gene: TRBJ1-2
v_gene: TRBV24-1
len: 13

CDR3aa: CASSIVGGAEYEQYF
CDR3nt: TGTGCCAGTAGTATCGTAGGGGGAGCGGAGTACGAGCAGTACTTC
d_gene: NA
abundance: NA
j_gene: TRBJ2-7
v_gene: TRBV19
len: 15

CDR3aa: CASSFGQGAPTEAFF
CDR3nt: TGCGCCAGCAGCTTCGGGCAGGGGGCTCCCACTGAAGCTTTCTTT
d_gene: TRBD1
abundance: NA
j_gene: TRBJ1-1
v_gene: TRBV5-1
len: 15

CDR3aa: CASSLPPGTGRREQYF
CDR3nt: TGTGCCAGCAGCTTACCCCCCGGGACAGGTCGGCGGGAGCAGTACTTC
d_gene: TRBD1
abundance: NA
j_gene: TRBJ2-7
v_gene: TRBV7-9
len: 16

CDR3aa: CSASIVYEQYF
CDR3nt: TGCAGTGCTAGTATAGTCTACGAGCAGTACTTC
d_gene: NA
abundance: NA
j_gene: TRBJ2-7
v_gene: TRBV20-1
len: 11

CDR3aa: CASSQDHAGGQGDPGELFF
CDR3nt: TGTGCCAGCAGCCAAGATCACGCGGGGGGACAGGGTGATCCCGGGGAGCTGTTTTTT
d_gene: NA
abundance: NA
j_gene: TRBJ2-2
v_gene: TRBV3-1/TRBV3-2
len: 19

CDR3aa: CASSDGPRGGYTF
CDR3nt: TGTGCCAGCAGTGATGGGCCCCGTGGCGGCTACACCTTC
d_gene: NA
abundance: NA
j_gene: TRBJ1-2
v_gene: TRBV25-1
len: 13

CDR3aa: CASSLMLETGELFF
CDR3nt: TGCGCCAGCAGCTTGATGCTGGAGACCGGGGAGCTGTTTTTT
d_gene: NA
abundance: NA
j_gene: TRBJ2-2
v_gene: TRBV5-1
len: 14

CDR3aa: CASSRGRVTGELFF
CDR3nt: TGTGCCAGCAGTCGGGGGAGGGTCACCGGGGAGCTGTTTTTT
d_gene: TRBD2
abundance: once
j_gene: TRBJ2-2
v_gene: TRBV6-5
len: 14

CDR3aa: CASSLGQDNEQFF
CDR3nt: TGTGCCAGCAGCTTGGGACAAGACAATGAGCAGTTCTTC
d_gene: NA
abundance: NA
j_gene: TRBJ2-1
v_gene: TRBV7-2
len: 13

CDR3aa: CASSPLASGATNTGELFF
CDR3nt: TGTGCCAGCAGCCCCCTAGCTAGCGGGGCAACGAACACCGGGGAGCTGTTTTTT
d_gene: TRBD2
abundance: NA
j_gene: TRBJ2-2
v_gene: TRBV7-3
len: 18

CDR3aa: CASSRGTSGTDTQYF
CDR3nt: TGTGCCAGCAGCCGAGGGACTAGCGGAACAGATACGCAGTATTTT
d_gene: TRBD2
abundance: once
j_gene: TRBJ2-3
v_gene: TRBV5-4
len: 15

CDR3aa: CASSVASGGGNEQFF
CDR3nt: TGTGCCAGCAGCGTAGCTAGCGGGGGTGGCAATGAGCAGTTCTTC
d_gene: TRBD2
abundance: few
j_gene: TRBJ2-1
v_gene: TRBV9
len: 15

CDR3aa: CASSFGTGITGELFF
CDR3nt: TGTGCCAGCAGCTTCGGGACAGGCATCACCGGGGAGCTGTTTTTT
d_gene: TRBD1
abundance: once
j_gene: TRBJ2-2
v_gene: TRBV7-6
len: 15

CDR3aa: CASSSQGFGYGYTF
CDR3nt: TGTGCCAGCAGCTCTCAGGGGTTTGGCTATGGCTACACCTTC
d_gene: NA
abundance: NA
j_gene: TRBJ1-2
v_gene: TRBV7-3
len: 14

CDR3aa: CATSDRGSGSNQPQHF
CDR3nt: TGTGCCACCAGTGACAGGGGGTCGGGAAGCAATCAGCCCCAGCATTTT
d_gene: TRBD1
abundance: NA
j_gene: TRBJ1-5
v_gene: TRBV24-1
len: 16

CDR3aa: CASSPDRLWNEQYF
CDR3nt: TGTGCCAGCAGTCCGGACAGGCTCTGGAACGAGCAGTACTTC
d_gene: TRBD1
abundance: NA
j_gene: TRBJ2-7
v_gene: TRBV6-5
len: 14

CDR3aa: CASSLQGSNYGYTF
CDR3nt: TGCGCCAGCAGCTTGCAGGGTAGCAACTATGGCTACACCTTC
d_gene: NA
abundance: NA
j_gene: TRBJ1-2
v_gene: TRBV5-1
len: 14

CDR3aa: CASSERQGASYEQYF
CDR3nt: TGCGCCAGCAGCGAGAGACAGGGGGCGTCCTACGAGCAGTACTTC
d_gene: TRBD1
abundance: NA
j_gene: TRBJ2-7
v_gene: TRBV5-1
len: 15

CDR3aa: CASRPRGGNTEAFF
CDR3nt: TGTGCCAGCAGACCCAGGGGCGGGAACACTGAAGCTTTCTTT
d_gene: NA
abundance: NA
j_gene: TRBJ1-1
v_gene: TRBV2
len: 14

CDR3aa: CASSTTVAYEQYF
CDR3nt: TGTGCCAGTAGTACGACAGTAGCTTACGAGCAGTACTTC
d_gene: NA
abundance: NA
j_gene: TRBJ2-7
v_gene: TRBV19
len: 13

CDR3aa: CSVDFSVTDTQYF
CDR3nt: TGCAGCGTTGACTTTAGCGTCACAGATACGCAGTATTTT
d_gene: NA
abundance: NA
j_gene: TRBJ2-3
v_gene: TRBV29-1
len: 13

CDR3aa: CASSKARGGYTF
CDR3nt: TGTGCCAGCAGCAAAGCGCGGGGCGGCTACACCTTC
d_gene: NA
abundance: NA
j_gene: TRBJ1-2
v_gene: TRBV21-1
len: 12

CDR3aa: CASSLMGQKNYEQYF
CDR3nt: TGTGCCAGCAGCTTGATGGGACAGAAGAACTACGAGCAGTACTTC
d_gene: TRBD1
abundance: NA
j_gene: TRBJ2-7
v_gene: TRBV5-5
len: 15

CDR3aa: CASSLIPGVGGELFF
CDR3nt: TGTGCCAGCAGCTTGATCCCAGGGGTTGGCGGGGAGCTGTTTTTT
d_gene: NA
abundance: NA
j_gene: TRBJ2-2
v_gene: TRBV5-6
len: 15

CDR3aa: CASSLGGVIYEQYF
CDR3nt: TGTGCCAGCAGCTTGGGCGGGGTTATCTACGAGCAGTACTTC
d_gene: NA
abundance: NA
j_gene: TRBJ2-7
v_gene: TRBV7-2
len: 14

CDR3aa: CASSSRTGAGAEAFF
CDR3nt: TGTGCCAGCAGCTCAAGAACAGGGGCAGGGGCTGAAGCTTTCTTT
d_gene: TRBD1
abundance: NA
j_gene: TRBJ1-1
v_gene: TRBV5-5
len: 15

CDR3aa: CASSWDRGTEAFF
CDR3nt: TGTGCCAGCAGCTGGGACAGGGGCACTGAAGCTTTCTTT
d_gene: TRBD1
abundance: NA
j_gene: TRBJ1-1
v_gene: TRBV11-2
len: 13

CDR3aa: CATSKDRGGTDTQYF
CDR3nt: TGTGCCACCAGCAAGGACAGGGGGGGCACAGATACGCAGTATTTT
d_gene: TRBD1
abundance: NA
j_gene: TRBJ2-3
v_gene: TRBV15
len: 15

CDR3aa: CASSPGDSLMNTEAFF
CDR3nt: TGCGCCAGCAGCCCAGGGGACAGCTTAATGAACACTGAAGCTTTCTTT
d_gene: TRBD1
abundance: NA
j_gene: TRBJ1-1
v_gene: TRBV5-1
len: 16

CDR3aa: CAWSRLRIYNEQFF
CDR3nt: TGTGCCTGGAGCAGACTACGGATATACAATGAGCAGTTCTTC
d_gene: NA
abundance: NA
j_gene: TRBJ2-1
v_gene: TRBV30
len: 14

CDR3aa: CASSHHKISGSSYNSPLHF
CDR3nt: TGCGCCAGCAGTCACCATAAAATTTCAGGGTCAAGCTATAATTCACCCCTCCACTTT
d_gene: NA
abundance: NA
j_gene: TRBJ1-6
v_gene: TRBV23-1
len: 19

CDR3aa: CASSHQQGRQGKVDTQYF
CDR3nt: TGTGCCAGCAGCCACCAACAGGGTAGACAGGGTAAGGTGGATACGCAGTATTTT
d_gene: TRBD1
abundance: NA
j_gene: TRBJ2-3
v_gene: TRBV7-9
len: 18

CDR3aa: CASRLTGISQPQHF
CDR3nt: TGTGCCAGTCGGTTGACAGGGATTAGTCAGCCCCAGCATTTT
d_gene: TRBD1
abundance: NA
j_gene: TRBJ1-5
v_gene: TRBV19
len: 14

CDR3aa: CASRGQTYEQYF
CDR3nt: TGTGCCAGCAGAGGACAGACCTACGAGCAGTACTTC
d_gene: NA
abundance: NA
j_gene: TRBJ2-7
v_gene: TRBV6-5
len: 12

CDR3aa: CASSYRTVGGEKLFF
CDR3nt: TGTGCCAGCAGCTACCGGACGGTCGGAGGGGAAAAACTGTTTTTT
d_gene: NA
abundance: NA
j_gene: TRBJ1-4
v_gene: TRBV3-1/TRBV3-2
len: 15

CDR3aa: CASSEQGVGEGYTF
CDR3nt: TGTGCCAGCAGCGAACAGGGGGTTGGGGAGGGCTACACCTTC
d_gene: TRBD1
abundance: NA
j_gene: TRBJ1-2
v_gene: TRBV7-2
len: 14

CDR3aa: CASSWPGQGARGEQYF
CDR3nt: TGCGCCAGCAGCTGGCCGGGACAGGGGGCTAGGGGCGAGCAGTACTTC
d_gene: TRBD1
abundance: NA
j_gene: TRBJ2-7
v_gene: TRBV5-1
len: 16

CDR3aa: CASSAGGRSWETQYF
CDR3nt: TGTGCCAGCAGCGCAGGGGGTCGGAGTTGGGAGACCCAGTACTTC
d_gene: TRBD1
abundance: NA
j_gene: TRBJ2-5
v_gene: TRBV11-3
len: 15

CDR3aa: CATSREVRNTEAFF
CDR3nt: TGTGCCACCAGCAGAGAGGTTAGGAACACTGAAGCTTTCTTT
d_gene: NA
abundance: NA
j_gene: TRBJ1-1
v_gene: TRBV15
len: 14

CDR3aa: CASSFDGINQPQHF
CDR3nt: TGCGCCAGCAGCTTCGACGGGATTAATCAGCCCCAGCATTTT
d_gene: NA
abundance: once
j_gene: TRBJ1-5
v_gene: TRBV5-1
len: 14

CDR3aa: CASSFGQNNSPLHF
CDR3nt: TGTGCCAGCAGCTTTGGACAGAATAATTCACCCCTCCACTTT
d_gene: NA
abundance: NA
j_gene: TRBJ1-6
v_gene: TRBV7-9
len: 14

CDR3aa: CASSQGQSTNEKLFF
CDR3nt: TGTGCCAGCAGCCAGGGACAGTCAACTAATGAAAAACTGTTTTTT
d_gene: TRBD1
abundance: NA
j_gene: TRBJ1-4
v_gene: TRBV7-9
len: 15

CDR3aa: CASESRAAGELFF
CDR3nt: TGTGCTAGTGAATCCAGGGCGGCCGGGGAGCTGTTTTTT
d_gene: NA
abundance: NA
j_gene: TRBJ2-2
v_gene: TRBV12-5
len: 13

CDR3aa: CASSLTPSGGAAYNEQFF
CDR3nt: TGTGCCAGCAGTTTAACCCCTAGCGGGGGGGCGGCGTATAATGAGCAGTTCTTC
d_gene: TRBD2
abundance: NA
j_gene: TRBJ2-1
v_gene: TRBV27
len: 18

CDR3aa: CASSFGGQGYGYTF
CDR3nt: TGTGCCAGCAGCTTTGGGGGACAGGGTTATGGCTACACCTTC
d_gene: TRBD1
abundance: once
j_gene: TRBJ1-2
v_gene: TRBV7-9
len: 14

CDR3aa: CAWALGGTGEVKQYF
CDR3nt: TGTGCCTGGGCCCTTGGTGGGACAGGGGAGGTAAAGCAGTACTTC
d_gene: TRBD1
abundance: NA
j_gene: TRBJ2-7
v_gene: TRBV30
len: 15

CDR3aa: CASSLSGDYGCTF
CDR3nt: TGTGCCAGCAGTTTGTCAGGGGACTATGGCTGCACCTTC
d_gene: NA
abundance: NA
j_gene: TRBJ1-2
v_gene: TRBV27
len: 13

CDR3aa: CASSESGLSGYGYTF
CDR3nt: TGTGCCAGCAGTGAATCCGGACTATCGGGGTATGGCTACACCTTC
d_gene: NA
abundance: NA
j_gene: TRBJ1-2
v_gene: TRBV25-1
len: 15

CDR3aa: CATRDTGLNSEQYF
CDR3nt: TGTGCCACCAGGGATACGGGACTCAACAGCGAGCAGTACTTC
d_gene: NA
abundance: NA
j_gene: TRBJ2-7
v_gene: TRBV24-1
len: 14

CDR3aa: CASSPVSTDTQYF
CDR3nt: TGCGCCAGCAGCCCGGTCTCCACAGATACGCAGTATTTT
d_gene: NA
abundance: NA
j_gene: TRBJ2-3
v_gene: TRBV4-1
len: 13

CDR3aa: CASRLEGFGTDTGNTIYF
CDR3nt: TGTGCAAGTCGCTTAGAGGGTTTTGGGACAGACACTGGAAACACCATATATTTT
d_gene: NA
abundance: few
j_gene: TRBJ1-3
v_gene: TRBV12-2
len: 18

CDR3aa: CASSKPGHRAGEQYF
CDR3nt: TGTGCCAGCAGTAAACCGGGACACCGGGCTGGCGAGCAGTACTTC
d_gene: NA
abundance: NA
j_gene: TRBJ2-7
v_gene: TRBV6-5
len: 15